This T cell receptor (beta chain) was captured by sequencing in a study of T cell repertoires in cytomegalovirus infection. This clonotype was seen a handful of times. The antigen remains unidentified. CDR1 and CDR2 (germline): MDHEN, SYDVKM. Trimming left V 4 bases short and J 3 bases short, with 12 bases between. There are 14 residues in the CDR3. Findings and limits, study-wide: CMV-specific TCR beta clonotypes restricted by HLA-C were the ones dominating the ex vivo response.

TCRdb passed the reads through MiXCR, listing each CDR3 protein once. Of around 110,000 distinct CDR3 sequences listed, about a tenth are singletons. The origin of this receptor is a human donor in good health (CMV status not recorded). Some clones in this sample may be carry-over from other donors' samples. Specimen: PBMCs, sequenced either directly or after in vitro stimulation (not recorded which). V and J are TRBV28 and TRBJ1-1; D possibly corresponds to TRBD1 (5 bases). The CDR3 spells CASSWGRGDTEAFF. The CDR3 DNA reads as TGTGCCAGCAGTTGGGGGAGAGGGGACACTGAAGCTTTCTTT.